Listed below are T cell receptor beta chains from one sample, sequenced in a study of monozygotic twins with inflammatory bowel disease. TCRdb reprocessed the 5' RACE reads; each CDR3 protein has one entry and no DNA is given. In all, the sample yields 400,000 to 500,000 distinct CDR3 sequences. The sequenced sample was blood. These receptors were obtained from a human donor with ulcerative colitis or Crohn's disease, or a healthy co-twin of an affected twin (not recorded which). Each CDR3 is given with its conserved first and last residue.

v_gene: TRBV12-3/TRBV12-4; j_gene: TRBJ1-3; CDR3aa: CASSLAGQGENTIYF
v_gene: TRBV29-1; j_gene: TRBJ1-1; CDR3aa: CSVTAWDTEAFF
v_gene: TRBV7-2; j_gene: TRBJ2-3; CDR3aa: CASRGLAGITDTQYF
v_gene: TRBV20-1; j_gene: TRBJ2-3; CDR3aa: CSAKLGLADTTDTQYF
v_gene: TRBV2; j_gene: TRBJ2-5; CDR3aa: CASRGDSSTETQYF
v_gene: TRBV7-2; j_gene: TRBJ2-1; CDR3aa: CASSSKTGTSLNEQFF
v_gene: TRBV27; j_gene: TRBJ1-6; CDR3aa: CASTFGGRNSPLHF
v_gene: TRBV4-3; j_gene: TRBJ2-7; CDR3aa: CASRGTSGPIYF
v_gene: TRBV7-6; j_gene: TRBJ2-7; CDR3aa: CASSAGTGGYHEQYF
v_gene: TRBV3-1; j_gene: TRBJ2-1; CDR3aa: CASSQGPNEQFF
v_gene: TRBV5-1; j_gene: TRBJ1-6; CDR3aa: CASSLLDSYNSPLHF
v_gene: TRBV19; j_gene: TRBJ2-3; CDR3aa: CATQGLPGTDTQYF
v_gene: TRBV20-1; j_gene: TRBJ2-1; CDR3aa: CSARSGGSSYNEQFF
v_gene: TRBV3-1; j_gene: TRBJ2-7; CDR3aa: CASSPGGWGSYEQYF
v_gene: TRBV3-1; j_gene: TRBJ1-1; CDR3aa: CASSPPRVNTEAFF
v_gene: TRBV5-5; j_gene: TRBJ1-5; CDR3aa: CASSGDRGWNQPQHF
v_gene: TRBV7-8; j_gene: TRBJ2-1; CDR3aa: CASSSPSENEQFF
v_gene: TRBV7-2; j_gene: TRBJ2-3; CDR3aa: CASKPSRTRTDTQYF
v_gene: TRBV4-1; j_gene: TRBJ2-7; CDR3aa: CASSRQGAGSYEQYF
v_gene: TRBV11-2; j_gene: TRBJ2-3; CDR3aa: CASSLVIGTPGTDTQYF
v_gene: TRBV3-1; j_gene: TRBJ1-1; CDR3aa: CASSQDGVGTEAFF
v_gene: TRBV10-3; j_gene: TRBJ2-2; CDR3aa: CATTTGDGTGELFF
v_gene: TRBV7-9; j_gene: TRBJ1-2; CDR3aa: CASSFLQGADGYTF
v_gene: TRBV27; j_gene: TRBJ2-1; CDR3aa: CASSTTSGVFEEFF
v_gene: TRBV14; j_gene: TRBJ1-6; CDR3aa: CASSQLRTGALIGYNSPLHF
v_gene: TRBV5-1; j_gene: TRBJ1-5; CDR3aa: CASRPATGGQPQHF
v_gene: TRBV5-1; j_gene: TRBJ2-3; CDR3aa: CASSLMMGSTDTQYF
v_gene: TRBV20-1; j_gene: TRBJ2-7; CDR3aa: CSAWARGLWYEQYF
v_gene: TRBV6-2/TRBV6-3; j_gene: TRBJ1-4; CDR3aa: CASGSGTGTEKLFF
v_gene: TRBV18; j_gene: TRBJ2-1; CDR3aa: CASSPSGDEQFF
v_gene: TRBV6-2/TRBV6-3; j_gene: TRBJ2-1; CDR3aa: CASRGLTPTDNEQFF
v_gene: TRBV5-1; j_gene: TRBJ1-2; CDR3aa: CASSEQGSGYTF
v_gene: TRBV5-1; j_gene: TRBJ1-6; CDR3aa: CASSLTGESPLHF
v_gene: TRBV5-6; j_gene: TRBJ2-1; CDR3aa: CASSYKTSGRGNEQFF
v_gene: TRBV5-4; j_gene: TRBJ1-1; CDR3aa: CASSIPGTVNTEAFF
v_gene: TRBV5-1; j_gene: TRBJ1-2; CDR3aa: CASRQGDGYGYTF
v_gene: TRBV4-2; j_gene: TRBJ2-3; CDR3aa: CASSQEAGGTDTQYF
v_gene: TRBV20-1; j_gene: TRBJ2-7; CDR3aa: CSARGGLARISSYEQYF
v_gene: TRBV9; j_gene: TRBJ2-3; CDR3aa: CASSETIADTQYF
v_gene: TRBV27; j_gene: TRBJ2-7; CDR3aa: CASSLSSSASYEQYF
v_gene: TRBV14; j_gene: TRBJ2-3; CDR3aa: CASSQVPDTQYF
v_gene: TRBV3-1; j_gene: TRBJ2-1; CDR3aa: CASSQGSSYRNEQFF
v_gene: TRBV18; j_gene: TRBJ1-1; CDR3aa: CASSRDRNTEAFF
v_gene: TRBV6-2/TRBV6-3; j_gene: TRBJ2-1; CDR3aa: CASKVGGGWRNEQFF
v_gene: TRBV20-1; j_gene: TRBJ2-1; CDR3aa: CSAMVSVANNEQFF
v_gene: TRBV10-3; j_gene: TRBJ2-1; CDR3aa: CAISSGQGLNEQFF
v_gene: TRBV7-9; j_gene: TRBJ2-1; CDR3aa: CASRPIAGRAPYNEQFF
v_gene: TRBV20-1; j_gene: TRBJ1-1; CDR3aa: CSARAGTGGGNTEAFF
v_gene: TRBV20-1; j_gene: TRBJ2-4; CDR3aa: CSASRTSHSTKNIQYF
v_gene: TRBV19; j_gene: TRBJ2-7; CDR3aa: CASSERGRDEQYF
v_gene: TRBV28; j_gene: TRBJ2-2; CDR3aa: CASSPRGRARELFF
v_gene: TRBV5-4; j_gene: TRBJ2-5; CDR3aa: CASSPRRGTGGQETQYF
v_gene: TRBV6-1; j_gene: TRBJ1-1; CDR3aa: CASRKQGGQMNTEAFF
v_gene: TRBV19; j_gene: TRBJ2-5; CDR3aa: CASSKGGTGQETQYF
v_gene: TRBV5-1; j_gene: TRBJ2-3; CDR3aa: CASSLVSGGGDTQYF